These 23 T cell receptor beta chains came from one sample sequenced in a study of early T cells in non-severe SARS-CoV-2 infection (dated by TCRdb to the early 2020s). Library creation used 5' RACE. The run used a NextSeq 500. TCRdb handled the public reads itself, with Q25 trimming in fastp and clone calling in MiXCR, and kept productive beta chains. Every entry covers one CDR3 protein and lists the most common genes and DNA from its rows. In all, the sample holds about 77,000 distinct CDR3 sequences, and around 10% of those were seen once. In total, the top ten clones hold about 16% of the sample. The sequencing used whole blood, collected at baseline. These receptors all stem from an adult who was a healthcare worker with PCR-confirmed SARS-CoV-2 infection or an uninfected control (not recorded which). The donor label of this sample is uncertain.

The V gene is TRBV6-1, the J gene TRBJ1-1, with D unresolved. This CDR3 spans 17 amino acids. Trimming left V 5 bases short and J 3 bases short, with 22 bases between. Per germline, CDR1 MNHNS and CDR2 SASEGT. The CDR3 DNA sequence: TGTGCCAGCAGTCCTTCCTTCCTCCTTACAGAAGACACTGAAGCTTTCTTT. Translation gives CASSPSFLLTEDTEAFF.

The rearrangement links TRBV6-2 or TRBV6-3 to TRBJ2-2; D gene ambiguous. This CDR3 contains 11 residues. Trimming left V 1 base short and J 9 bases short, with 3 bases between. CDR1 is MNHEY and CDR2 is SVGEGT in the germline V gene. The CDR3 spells CASSYFRELFF. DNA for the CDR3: TGTGCCAGCAGTTACTTTCGGGAGCTGTTTTTT.

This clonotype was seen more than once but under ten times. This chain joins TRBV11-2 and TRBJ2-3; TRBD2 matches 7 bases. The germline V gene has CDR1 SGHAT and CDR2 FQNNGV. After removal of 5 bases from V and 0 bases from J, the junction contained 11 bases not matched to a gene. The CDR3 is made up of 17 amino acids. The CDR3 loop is CASSPPGGASSTDTQYF. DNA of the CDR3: TGTGCCAGCAGCCCCCCGGGAGGAGCGTCCAGCACAGATACGCAGTATTTT.

For the CDR3, the DNA is TGCGCCAGCAGTTACGGCGCATTAGCCTACGAGCAGTACTTC. It is translated as CASSYGALAYEQYF. The chain carries TRBV4-1 and TRBJ2-7; D call uncertain. This CDR3 contains 14 residues. V was pared by 6 bases and J by 2 bases, with 14 bases between. The V gene's germline CDR1 is MGHRA and CDR2 YSYEKL.

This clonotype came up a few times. The chain's CDR3 is CASSLEGTRGYTF. In DNA form, the CDR3 reads TGCGCCAGCAGCTTGGAAGGGACGCGTGGCTACACCTTC. The rearrangement links TRBV5-1 to TRBJ1-2; D possibly corresponds to TRBD1 (5 bases). Per germline, CDR1 SGHRS and CDR2 YFSETQ. The CDR3 is 13 residues long. Between the trimmed V and J ends, which lost 0 bases and 7 bases, there was a span of 10 bases.

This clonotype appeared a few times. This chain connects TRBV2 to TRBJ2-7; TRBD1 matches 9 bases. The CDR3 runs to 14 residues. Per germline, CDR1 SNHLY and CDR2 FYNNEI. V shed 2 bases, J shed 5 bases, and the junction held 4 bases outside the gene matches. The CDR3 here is CASSEPQGAHEQYF. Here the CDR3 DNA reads TGTGCCAGCAGTGAACCACAGGGGGCCCACGAGCAGTACTTC.

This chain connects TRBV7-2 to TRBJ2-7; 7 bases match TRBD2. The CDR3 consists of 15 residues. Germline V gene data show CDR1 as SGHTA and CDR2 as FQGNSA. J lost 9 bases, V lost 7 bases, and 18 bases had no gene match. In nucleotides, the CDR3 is TGTGCCAGCACCCGGACTAGTAGTTCCTCGTGGGTGCAGTACTTC. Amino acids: CASTRTSSSSWVQYF.

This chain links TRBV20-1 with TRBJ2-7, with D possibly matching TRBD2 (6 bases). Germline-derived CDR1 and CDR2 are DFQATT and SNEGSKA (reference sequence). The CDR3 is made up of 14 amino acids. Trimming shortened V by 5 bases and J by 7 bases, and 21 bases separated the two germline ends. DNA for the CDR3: TGCAGTGCTGACCGCGATAGCGGACCAGGGGAGCAGTACTTC. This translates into CSADRDSGPGEQYF.

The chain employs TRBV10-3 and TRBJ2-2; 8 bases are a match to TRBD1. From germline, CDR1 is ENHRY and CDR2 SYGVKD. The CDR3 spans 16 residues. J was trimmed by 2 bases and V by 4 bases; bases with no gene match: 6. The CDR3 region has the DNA TGTGCCATCAGTGCCCCAGGGGGCCGTAACACCGGGGAGCTGTTTTTT. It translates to CAISAPGGRNTGELFF.

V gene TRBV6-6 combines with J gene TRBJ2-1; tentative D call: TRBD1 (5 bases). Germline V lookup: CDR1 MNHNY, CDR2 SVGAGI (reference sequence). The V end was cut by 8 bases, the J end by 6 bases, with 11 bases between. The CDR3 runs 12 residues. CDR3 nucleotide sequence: TGTGCCAGCGGTGGGCAGGGCAATGAGCAGTTCTTC. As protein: CASGGQGNEQFF.

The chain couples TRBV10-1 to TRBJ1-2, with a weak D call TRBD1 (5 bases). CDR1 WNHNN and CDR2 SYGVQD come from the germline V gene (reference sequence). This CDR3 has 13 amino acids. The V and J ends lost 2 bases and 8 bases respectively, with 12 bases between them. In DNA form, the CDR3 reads TGCGCCAGCAGTGAGAGCCCCAGGGACGGCTACACCTTC. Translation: CASSESPRDGYTF.

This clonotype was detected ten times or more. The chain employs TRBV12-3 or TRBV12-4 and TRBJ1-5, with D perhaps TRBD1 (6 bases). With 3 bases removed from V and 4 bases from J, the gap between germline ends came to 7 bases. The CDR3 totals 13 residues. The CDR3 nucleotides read TGTGCCAGCAGTTTTCAGGGGAATCAGCCCCAGCATTTT. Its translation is CASSFQGNQPQHF.

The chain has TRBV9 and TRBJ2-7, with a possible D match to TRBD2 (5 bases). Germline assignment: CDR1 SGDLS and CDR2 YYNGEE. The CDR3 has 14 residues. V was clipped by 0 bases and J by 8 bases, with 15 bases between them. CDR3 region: CASSVGTDSGKQYF. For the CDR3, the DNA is TGTGCCAGCAGCGTAGGGACGGACTCGGGCAAGCAGTACTTC. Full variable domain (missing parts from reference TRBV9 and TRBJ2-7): DSGVTQTPKHLITATGQRVTLRCSPRSGDLSVYWYQQSLDQGLQFLIQYYNGEERAKGNILERFSAQQFPDLHSELNLSSLELGDSALYFCASSVGTDSGKQYFGPGTRLTVT.

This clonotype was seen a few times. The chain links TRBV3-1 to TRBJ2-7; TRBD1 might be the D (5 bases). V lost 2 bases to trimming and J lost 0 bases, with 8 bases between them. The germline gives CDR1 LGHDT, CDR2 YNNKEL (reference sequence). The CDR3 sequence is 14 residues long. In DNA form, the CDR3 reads TGTGCCAGCAGCCAAAGGGGTCTCTCCTACGAGCAGTACTTC. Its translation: CASSQRGLSYEQYF.

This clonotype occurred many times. DNA of the CDR3: TGTGCCAGCAGCGTGAAAGTAGGTTCTGGGGCCAACGTCCTGACTTTC. This sequence encodes CASSVKVGSGANVLTF. The V gene is TRBV9, the J gene TRBJ2-6; D remains ambiguous. V was cut by 2 bases and J by 1 base, with 10 bases left in between. CDR3 length equals 16 residues. Germline V lookup: CDR1 SGDLS, CDR2 YYNGEE.

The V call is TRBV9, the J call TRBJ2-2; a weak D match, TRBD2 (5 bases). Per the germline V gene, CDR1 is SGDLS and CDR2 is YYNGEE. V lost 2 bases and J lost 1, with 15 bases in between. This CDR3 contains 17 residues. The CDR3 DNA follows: TGTGCCAGCAGCGTCCAGGCGGCTAGCAGGAACACCGGGGAGCTGTTTTTT. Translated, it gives CASSVQAASRNTGELFF. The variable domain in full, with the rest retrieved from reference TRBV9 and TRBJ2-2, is DSGVTQTPKHLITATGQRVTLRCSPRSGDLSVYWYQQSLDQGLQFLIQYYNGEERAKGNILERFSAQQFPDLHSELNLSSLELGDSALYFCASSVQAASRNTGELFFGEGSRLTVL.

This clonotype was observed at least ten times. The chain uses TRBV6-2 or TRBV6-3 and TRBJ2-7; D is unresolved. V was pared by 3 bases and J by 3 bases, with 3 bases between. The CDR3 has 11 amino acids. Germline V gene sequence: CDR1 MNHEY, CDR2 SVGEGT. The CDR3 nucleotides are TGTGCCAGCAGTTATTTCTACGAGCAGTACTTC. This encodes CASSYFYEQYF.

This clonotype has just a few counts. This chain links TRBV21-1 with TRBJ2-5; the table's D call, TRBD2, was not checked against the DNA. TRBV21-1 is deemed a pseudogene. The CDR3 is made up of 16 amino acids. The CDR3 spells CASSSERDAEQETQYF. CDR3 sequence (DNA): TGTGCCAGCAGCAGTGAGCGGGACGCAGAACAAGAGACCCAGTACTTC.

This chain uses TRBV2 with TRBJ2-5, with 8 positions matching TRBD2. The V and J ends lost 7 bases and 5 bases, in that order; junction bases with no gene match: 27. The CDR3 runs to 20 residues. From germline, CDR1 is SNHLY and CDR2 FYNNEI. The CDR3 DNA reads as TGTGCCAGCATCCCACTCGACCTCCGGAGGAGCGGGAGAGGCGGGGAGACCCAGTACTTC. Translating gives CASIPLDLRRSGRGGETQYF.

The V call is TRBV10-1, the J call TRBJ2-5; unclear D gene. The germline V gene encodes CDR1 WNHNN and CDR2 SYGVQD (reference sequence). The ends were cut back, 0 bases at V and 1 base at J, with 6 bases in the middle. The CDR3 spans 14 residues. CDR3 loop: CASSESPGQETQYF. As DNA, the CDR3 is TGCGCCAGCAGTGAGTCTCCGGGCCAAGAGACCCAGTACTTC.

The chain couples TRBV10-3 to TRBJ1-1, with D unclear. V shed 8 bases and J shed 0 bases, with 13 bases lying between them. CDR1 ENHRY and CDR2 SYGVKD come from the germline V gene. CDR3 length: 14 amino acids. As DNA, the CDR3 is TGTGCCATCGGGCGCTCGGGGATGAACACTGAAGCTTTCTTT. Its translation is CAIGRSGMNTEAFF.

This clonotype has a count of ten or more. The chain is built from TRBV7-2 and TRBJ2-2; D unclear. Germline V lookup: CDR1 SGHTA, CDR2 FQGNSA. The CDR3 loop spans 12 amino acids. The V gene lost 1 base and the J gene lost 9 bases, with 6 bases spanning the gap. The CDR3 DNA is TGTGCCAGCAGCTTAGTCCTCAGGGAGCTGTTTTTT. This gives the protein CASSLVLRELFF.

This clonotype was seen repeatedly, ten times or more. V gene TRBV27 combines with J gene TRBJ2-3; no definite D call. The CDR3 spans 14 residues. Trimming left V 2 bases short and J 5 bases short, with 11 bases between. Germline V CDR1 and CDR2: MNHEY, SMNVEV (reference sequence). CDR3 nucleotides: TGTGCCAGCAGTTTAAGGTGGCGTGGAGATACGCAGTATTTT. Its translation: CASSLRWRGDTQYF.